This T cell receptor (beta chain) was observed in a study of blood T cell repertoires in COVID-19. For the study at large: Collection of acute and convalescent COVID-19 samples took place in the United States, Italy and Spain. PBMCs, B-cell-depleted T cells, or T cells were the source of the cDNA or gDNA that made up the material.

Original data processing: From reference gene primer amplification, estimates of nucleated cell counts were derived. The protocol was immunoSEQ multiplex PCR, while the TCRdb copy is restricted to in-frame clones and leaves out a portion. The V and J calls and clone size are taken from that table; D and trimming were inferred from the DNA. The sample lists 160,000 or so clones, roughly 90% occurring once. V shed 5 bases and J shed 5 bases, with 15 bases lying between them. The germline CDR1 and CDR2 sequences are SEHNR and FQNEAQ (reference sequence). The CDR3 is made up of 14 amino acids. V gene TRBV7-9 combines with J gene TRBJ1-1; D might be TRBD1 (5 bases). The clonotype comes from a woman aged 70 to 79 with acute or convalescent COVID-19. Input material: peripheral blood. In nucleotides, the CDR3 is TGTGCCAGCAGCCACTTGGGGGGAGGGACTGAAGCTTTCTTT. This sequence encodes CASSHLGGGTEAFF.